This T cell receptor beta chain is drawn from a study of spatial heterogeneity in lung cancer. Study-wide background: More beta-chain than alpha-chain sequences were consistently detected. TCR and UMI combinations that were unique each appeared, on average, more than ten times in raw reads. Study outcomes and limitations: Compared with follow-up, resection was when ubiquitous expanded tumor TCRs appeared in blood more.

TCR cDNA molecules each had a unique molecular identifier. MiXCR, run by TCRdb on the 5' RACE reads, gives a single entry per CDR3 protein. The repertoire has some 100,000 distinct CDR3 sequences, approximately 8.2% of them found once; the top ten carry 6% to 7.5%. A few counts support this clonotype. Its antigen is not known. This sample's time point: sample taken at primary tumor resection. Unsorted whole RNA of tumor, nontumor lung or frozen PBMC was sequenced. Per germline, CDR1 SQVTM and CDR2 ANQGSEA. The CDR3 has 13 residues. The V gene end was trimmed by 2 bases and the J gene end by 4 bases; junction bases not matched to a gene: 3.

The clonotype comes from a male donor with early-stage non-small cell lung cancer. The V and J genes are TRBV29-1 and TRBJ2-3; TRBD2 matches at 7 bases. The starting material was PBMCs, obtained at surgery. CDR3 sequence (DNA): TGCAGCGTTGAAACGGCGGGAGCAGATACGCAGTATTTT. It yields the protein CSVETAGADTQYF.